This is a list of T cell receptor beta chains from one sample in a study of blood T cells in healthy people across ages. TCRdb ran MiXCR on the 5' RACE reads and lists one entry per CDR3 protein. The sample includes around 940,000 distinct CDR3 sequences, roughly 51% of them seen just once. Sequenced material: blood. The receptors originated from a woman aged 55-69 years in good health. Each CDR3 is given with its conserved first and last residue.

cdr3_length	j_call	v_call	cdr3_aa
18	TRBJ2-6	TRBV4-2	CASSQDQNSNSGANVLTF
16	TRBJ2-7	TRBV5-1	CASSLGLGLSSYEQYF
14	TRBJ2-4	TRBV4-1	CASSQPTSGRARYF
15	TRBJ1-1	TRBV12-3/TRBV12-4	CASSRGQFMNTEAFF
16	-	TRBV7-8	CASSHPVRDRGGEQYF
15	TRBJ2-7	TRBV7-9	CASSSTTSRAYEQYF
13	TRBJ2-3	TRBV25-1	CASSYPPTDTQYF
15	TRBJ2-7	TRBV5-6	CASSSIPDPVYEQYF
14	TRBJ2-1	TRBV29-1	CGVGRRESWDEQFF
13	TRBJ2-7	TRBV27	CASRLVGQFRQYF
17	TRBJ1-2	TRBV6-5	CASSYSPQGTGNYGYTF
15	TRBJ2-7	TRBV18	CASSPPVGTGNEQYF
14	TRBJ2-7	TRBV20-1	CGARLAGDFYEQYF
11	TRBJ2-3	TRBV30	CAWSGTDTQYF
15	TRBJ1-4	TRBV14	CASSRRDRINEKLFF
15	TRBJ2-3	TRBV27	CASSLLAGAIDTQYF
16	TRBJ1-5	TRBV7-2	CASSLEFGQGGQPQHF
15	TRBJ2-7	TRBV12-3/TRBV12-4	CASSHIRAKGSEQYF
14	TRBJ1-5	TRBV12-3/TRBV12-4	CASSPGDSNQPQHF
11	TRBJ2-4	TRBV29-1	CSAKIGNIQYF
13	TRBJ2-3	TRBV20-1	CSARGTGRDTQYF
16	TRBJ1-2	TRBV15	CATRGLWQAESYGYTF
15	TRBJ2-6	TRBV19	CASSTQGAGANVLTF
15	TRBJ2-7	TRBV27	CASSRSSGAIYEQYF
14	TRBJ1-2	TRBV27	CASSLHRNNYGYTF
15	TRBJ2-1	TRBV20-1	CSARDSQREATIPFF
18	TRBJ2-7	TRBV28	CASSLYLGGLAGIDEQYF
15	TRBJ2-7	TRBV18	CASSPPTQWGTEQYF
11	TRBJ2-1	TRBV20-1	CRGLEGNEQFF
14	TRBJ2-5	TRBV6-5	CASRKDRGLETQYF
15	TRBJ2-1	TRBV6-5	CASSYSRQGLNEQFF
14	TRBJ1-4	TRBV7-9	CASSKDSYTEKLFF
12	TRBJ2-5	TRBV12-3/TRBV12-4	CASRYSGNEQYF
15	TRBJ1-4	TRBV7-8	CASSLVQGRGEKLFF
16	TRBJ1-5	TRBV6-1	CASSRMGGDLNQPQHF
16	TRBJ2-1	TRBV20-1	CSARDIIAGGGDEQFF
12	TRBJ2-1	TRBV6-6	CASSYERQGGFF
13	TRBJ1-2	TRBV9	CATGAGADYGYTF
16	TRBJ2-4	TRBV20-1	CSAPILATSAKNIQYF
12	TRBJ2-3	TRBV12-3/TRBV12-4	CASSFSGDTQYF
18	TRBJ2-3	TRBV5-1	CASSLALSGRAGTDTQYF
15	TRBJ2-3	TRBV20-1	CSARVPGGRSDTQYF
16	TRBJ2-5	TRBV7-7	CASSLAPWGAGETQYF
13	-	TRBV5-1	CASRDAEAYEQYF
19	TRBJ2-6	TRBV5-1	CASSLGSGDRVSGANVLTF
14	TRBJ1-1	TRBV6-1	CASSARADFTEAFF
16	TRBJ2-4	TRBV7-9	CASSLAMAGTLWEQYF
13	TRBJ2-5	TRBV29-1	CSVEASGGETQYF
12	TRBJ1-2	TRBV12-3/TRBV12-4	CASSLGRYGYTF
14	TRBJ2-5	TRBV24-1	CAPGCVWEQETQYF
14	TRBJ2-7	TRBV7-3	CASSSNPRYYEQYF
15	-	TRBV12-3/TRBV12-4	CASSLTGVSYNEQYF
15	TRBJ2-5	TRBV18	CASSRHPGQQETQYF
12	TRBJ1-2	TRBV20-1	CSALSSNYGYTF
14	TRBJ1-6	TRBV20-1	CSAKMTGYNSPLHF
13	TRBJ2-5	TRBV6-2/TRBV6-3	CASYRDRQETQYF
16	TRBJ1-5	TRBV7-9	CASITPHRLSNQPQHF